The rows below give T cell receptor beta chains drawn from one sample of a study of T-cell reconstitution after alpha-beta-depleted transplantation in children. Each CDR3 protein is one row after TCRdb ran MiXCR on the PCR reads. The data show some 830,000 distinct CDR3 sequences, approximately 15% seen once. Here the sequenced sample was PBMCs, mostly from graft donor cells, taken 360 days after TCRalphabeta/CD19-depleted stem cell transplant. These receptors were taken from a male patient younger than 18 who had a stem cell transplant for acute lymphoblastic leukemia, so the T cells may come from the graft donor. Both conserved end residues are part of each CDR3. The order of the fields is D gene, J gene, clone size, V gene, CDR3 DNA, CDR3 protein. A D gene is named only where the DNA matches it firmly. Not all rows give a size; the values are once, few, many and, for expanded clones, a class.

D gene: TRBD1
J gene: TRBJ1-2
clone size: few
V gene: TRBV29-1
CDR3 DNA: TGCAGCGCTGGACAGGGTCCCCTCTATGGCTACACCTTC
CDR3 protein: CSAGQGPLYGYTF

D gene: TRBD2
J gene: TRBJ2-5
clone size: many
V gene: TRBV24-1
CDR3 DNA: TGTGCCACCAGTGATTTCAAGCAGACTAGCGGGCAAGAGACCCAGTACTTC
CDR3 protein: CATSDFKQTSGQETQYF

D gene: TRBD1
J gene: TRBJ1-5
clone size: few
V gene: TRBV20-1
CDR3 DNA: TGCAGTGCTGCTACAGGGGCCTCTTATCAGCCCCAGCATTTT
CDR3 protein: CSAATGASYQPQHF

D gene: TRBD1
J gene: TRBJ1-2
clone size: NA
V gene: TRBV9
CDR3 DNA: TGTGCCAGCAGCGTAGCTCAAGGGACAGGGGTGATTGGCTACACCTTC
CDR3 protein: CASSVAQGTGVIGYTF

D gene: NA
J gene: TRBJ1-3
clone size: few
V gene: TRBV10-3
CDR3 DNA: TGTGCCATCAGCGGCTCTGGAAACACCATATATTTT
CDR3 protein: CAISGSGNTIYF

D gene: TRBD2
J gene: TRBJ2-3
clone size: NA
V gene: TRBV27
CDR3 DNA: TGTGCCAGCAGTTTAGGAGCGGGAGGTGGCACAGATACGCAGTATTTT
CDR3 protein: CASSLGAGGGTDTQYF

D gene: TRBD2
J gene: TRBJ2-1
clone size: NA
V gene: TRBV6-2/TRBV6-3
CDR3 DNA: TGTGCCAGCAGTTACCGTCTGGTGGGAGCCCCGGGACTAGCGTTCTCCTACAATGAGCAGTTCTTC
CDR3 protein: CASSYRLVGAPGLAFSYNEQFF

D gene: NA
J gene: TRBJ1-1
clone size: NA
V gene: TRBV27
CDR3 DNA: TGTGCCAGCAGTTTTTGGGGGGGGAACACTGAAGCTTTCTTT
CDR3 protein: CASSFWGGNTEAFF

D gene: TRBD2
J gene: TRBJ2-1
clone size: few
V gene: TRBV7-2
CDR3 DNA: TGTGCCAGCAGCTTAGGTGGGACTAGCGGGAGTATCGAGCAGTTCTTC
CDR3 protein: CASSLGGTSGSIEQFF

D gene: NA
J gene: TRBJ2-5
clone size: NA
V gene: TRBV11-2
CDR3 DNA: TGTGCCAGCAGCCAGGCTCGGTTTGGGGAGACCCAGTACTTC
CDR3 protein: CASSQARFGETQYF

D gene: NA
J gene: TRBJ2-3
clone size: many
V gene: TRBV10-2
CDR3 DNA: TGCGCCAGCAGCTGGGGGGCGCGCACAGATACGCAGTATTTT
CDR3 protein: CASSWGARTDTQYF

D gene: TRBD2
J gene: TRBJ2-2
clone size: NA
V gene: TRBV7-6
CDR3 DNA: TGTGCCAGCAGCTTAGGTGCCCCGGGACTAGCGGGTTTCGCGAACACCGGGGAGCTGTTTTTT
CDR3 protein: CASSLGAPGLAGFANTGELFF

D gene: TRBD1
J gene: TRBJ1-4
clone size: few
V gene: TRBV4-2
CDR3 DNA: TGTGCCAGCAGCCCAACTCCCGGGACAGGGCCCGCTAATGAAAAACTGTTTTTT
CDR3 protein: CASSPTPGTGPANEKLFF

D gene: NA
J gene: TRBJ2-7
clone size: NA
V gene: TRBV6-1
CDR3 DNA: TGTGCCAGCCAGGGACACCCGAGCTCCTACGAGCAGTACTTC
CDR3 protein: CASQGHPSSYEQYF

D gene: TRBD2
J gene: TRBJ2-1
clone size: few
V gene: TRBV3-1
CDR3 DNA: TGTGCCAGCAGCCAAGTAGTTGGGACTAGAGCCTACAATGAGCAGTTCTTC
CDR3 protein: CASSQVVGTRAYNEQFF

D gene: NA
J gene: TRBJ1-1
clone size: NA
V gene: TRBV10-3
CDR3 DNA: TGTGCCATCAGTGAGACAGTTGGTCCTAACACTGAAGCTTTCTTT
CDR3 protein: CAISETVGPNTEAFF

D gene: NA
J gene: TRBJ2-5
clone size: NA
V gene: TRBV11-1
CDR3 DNA: TGTGCCAGCACCCCCAGCGGCGGGGAGAAAATGGAGACCCAGTACTTC
CDR3 protein: CASTPSGGEKMETQYF

D gene: TRBD2
J gene: TRBJ2-7
clone size: many
V gene: TRBV19
CDR3 DNA: TGTGCCAGTACCCCGACTAGCGGGCCGACCTACGAGCAGTACTTC
CDR3 protein: CASTPTSGPTYEQYF

D gene: TRBD2
J gene: TRBJ2-1
clone size: NA
V gene: TRBV7-3
CDR3 DNA: TGTGCCAGCAGCTTAACTAATGTTAGCGGGAGCGCCAGCTCCTACAATGAGCAGTTCTTC
CDR3 protein: CASSLTNVSGSASSYNEQFF

D gene: NA
J gene: TRBJ2-7
clone size: NA
V gene: TRBV5-1
CDR3 DNA: TGCGCCAGCAGCTTGGTAGGGGGGGGCGGCCTCTACGAGCAGTACTTC
CDR3 protein: CASSLVGGGGLYEQYF

D gene: NA
J gene: TRBJ2-5
clone size: few
V gene: TRBV2
CDR3 DNA: TGTGCCAGCAGAGAAATGGGGGGCCAAGAGACCCAGTACTTC
CDR3 protein: CASREMGGQETQYF

D gene: NA
J gene: TRBJ2-1
clone size: NA
V gene: TRBV20-1
CDR3 DNA: TGCAGTGCGGTAGATCTCTTTCGGGCCGGGTACAATGAGCAGTTCTTC
CDR3 protein: CSAVDLFRAGYNEQFF